This T cell receptor (beta chain) stems from a study of OX40 agonist ivuxolimab in advanced cancers. Some background on the complete study: The costimulatory receptor OX40 (CD134) was targeted by ivuxolimab, a fully human IgG2 agonistic monoclonal antibody. Intravenous ivuxolimab was administered to patients every 2 weeks at six dose levels: 0.01, 0.1, 0.3, 1.5, 3 and 10 mg/kg. Patients were allowed to have had prior anti-PD-1, anti-PD-L1 or anti-CTLA-4 therapy, and approximately 40% of the dose-escalation patients had been treated with checkpoint inhibitors. A male proportion of roughly 85% and a mean age of 60 years, ranging from roughly 20 to 80, were recorded for the dose-escalation cohort. Partial responses were achieved by three dose-escalation patients, of whom one had hepatocellular carcinoma and two had cutaneous melanoma. Peripheral TCRbeta sequencing was intended to test whether TCR sequence diversity was altered and clonal T-cell expansion was caused by ivuxolimab. Of the 50 or so patients in dose escalation, about 20 had hepatocellular carcinoma, about 15 had melanoma, 9 had renal cell carcinoma and 9 had head and neck cancer. The paper reports the monotherapy dose-escalation portion (N ≈ 50 patients) of the phase I ivuxolimab trial.

Reading from cysteine to phenylalanine, the CDR3 counts 14 amino acids. This entry keeps only the CDR3 DNA: 42 bases, framed from base 1. V lost 6 bases and J lost 4 bases; the stretch between them is 15 bases long. The germline V gene supplies CDR1 LGHNT and CDR2 FRNRAP. Patients with a history of autoimmune disease or receiving systemic immunosuppression were excluded from the trial. Peripheral blood for TCR sequencing was drawn from every dose cohort at baseline, at cycle 4 day 1 and at cycle 7 day 1. Samples came from an open-label, multicenter, first-in-human phase I dose-escalation trial of ivuxolimab. Adults with locally advanced or metastatic melanoma, renal cell carcinoma, hepatocellular carcinoma or head and neck squamous cell carcinoma were enrolled in the trial. Before TCR sequencing, CD4+ and CD8+ T cells were separately sorted from peripheral blood. What the study reported, not specific to this receptor: After ivuxolimab, CD8+ T cells had more expanded clones than CD4+ T cells on average. Clonal expansion of both CD4+ and CD8+ blood T cells was observed from baseline to week 6 at doses 0.1 to 3.0 mg/kg. Antigen specificity was not determined for the clonally expanded peripheral T cells. Low levels of normalized T-cell clonal expansion were also seen in some patients who did not respond. In the 0.1-3.0 mg/kg groups, partial responders had among the lowest normalized peripheral clonal expansion, particularly in CD8+ T cells.

For sequencing of the TCRbeta CDR3 region, genomic DNA was extracted from the sorted cells. TCRbeta CDR3 regions were sequenced using the immunoSEQ Assay. This immuneACCESS table, as held by TCRdb, lists in-frame sequences with V and J called but not all clones. Of the missing ones, under half trace to an unresolved V gene in checked studies; the others have no known cause. The table for this sample lists 35,000 to 45,000 clones; less than 85% of them were counted only once. The top ten constitute 15% to 20% of the sample. In regard to this clone: Its antigen is not yet known. Per-base quality was not reported, and no clone a single base away is much larger than it.

The sequenced sample was CD4+ or CD8+ T cells sorted from blood, obtained in a trial of the OX40 agonist ivuxolimab. Recombination connected TRBV12-5 to TRBJ1-1; TRBD1 is a weak D gene call, 5 bases matching. This TCR derives from an adult with an advanced solid tumor such as melanoma, head and neck, liver or kidney cancer. CDR3 reads: CASGMGGVGTEAFF. The sequence in DNA is TGTGCTAGTGGCATGGGGGGTGTGGGCACTGAAGCTTTCTTT.